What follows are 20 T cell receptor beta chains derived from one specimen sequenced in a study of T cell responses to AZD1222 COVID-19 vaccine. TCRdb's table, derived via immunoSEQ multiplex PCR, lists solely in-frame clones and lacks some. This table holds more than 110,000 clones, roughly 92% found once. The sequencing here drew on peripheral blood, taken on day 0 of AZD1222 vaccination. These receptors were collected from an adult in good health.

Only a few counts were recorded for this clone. For the CDR3, the DNA is TGTGCCAGCACCCTGACTAGCCCCTACGAGCAGTACTTC. This sequence encodes CASTLTSPYEQYF. The chain uses TRBV28 and TRBJ2-7, with 7 bases lining up with TRBD2. The CDR3 loop spans 13 amino acids. The V gene end was trimmed by 7 bases and the J gene end by 2 bases; junction bases not matched to a gene: 5. The V gene's germline CDR1 is MDHEN and CDR2 SYDVKM.

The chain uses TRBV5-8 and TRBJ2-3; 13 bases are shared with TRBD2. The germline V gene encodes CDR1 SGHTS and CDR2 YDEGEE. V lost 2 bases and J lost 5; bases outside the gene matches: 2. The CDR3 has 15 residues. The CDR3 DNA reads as TGTGCCAGCAGCTTCGGACTAGCGGGGGAAGATACGCAGTATTTT. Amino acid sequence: CASSFGLAGEDTQYF.

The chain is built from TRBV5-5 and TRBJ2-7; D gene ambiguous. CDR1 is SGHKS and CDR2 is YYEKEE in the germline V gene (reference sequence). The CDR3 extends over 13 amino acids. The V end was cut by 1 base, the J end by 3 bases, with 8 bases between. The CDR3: CASSLLLSYEQYF. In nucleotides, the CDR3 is TGTGCCAGCAGCTTGTTACTGAGCTACGAGCAGTACTTC.

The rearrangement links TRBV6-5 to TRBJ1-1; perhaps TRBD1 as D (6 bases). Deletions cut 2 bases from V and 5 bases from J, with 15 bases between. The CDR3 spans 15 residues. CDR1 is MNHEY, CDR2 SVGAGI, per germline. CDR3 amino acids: CASSYTYTGKTEAFF. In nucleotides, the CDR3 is TGTGCCAGCAGTTACACCTACACAGGGAAAACTGAAGCTTTCTTT.

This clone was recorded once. The CDR3 loop reads CAISEVSGGLGEQYF. CDR3 sequence (DNA): TGTGCCATCAGTGAGGTGTCGGGAGGGCTCGGCGAGCAGTACTTC. The chain carries TRBV10-3 and TRBJ2-7; 8 bases fit TRBD2. From germline, CDR1 is ENHRY and CDR2 SYGVKD. Losses at the gene ends were 2 bases for V and 6 bases for J; bases not matched to a gene: 9. CDR3 length: 15 amino acids.

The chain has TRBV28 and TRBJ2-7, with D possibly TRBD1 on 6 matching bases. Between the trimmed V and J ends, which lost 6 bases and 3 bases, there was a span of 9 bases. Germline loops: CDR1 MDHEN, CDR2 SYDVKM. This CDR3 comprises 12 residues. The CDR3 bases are TGTGCCAGCAGGCTACAGGGCTACGAGCAGTACTTC. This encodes CASRLQGYEQYF.

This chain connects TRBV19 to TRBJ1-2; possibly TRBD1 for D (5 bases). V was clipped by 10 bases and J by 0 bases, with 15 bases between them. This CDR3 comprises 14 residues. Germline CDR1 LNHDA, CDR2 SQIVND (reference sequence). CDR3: CATFRGDANYGYTF. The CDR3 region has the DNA TGTGCCACCTTTCGGGGGGATGCTAACTATGGCTACACCTTC.

The CDR3 sequence: CASSLARVGGPETQYF. The CDR3 DNA reads TGTGCCAGCAGCTTGGCAAGGGTAGGGGGGCCAGAGACCCAGTACTTC. The genes are TRBV5-6 and TRBJ2-5, with D perhaps being TRBD1 or TRBD2 (6 bases each). V was cut by 0 bases and J by 4 bases, with 16 bases left in between. Germline V gene lookup returns CDR1 SGHDT and CDR2 YYEEEE. The CDR3 consists of 16 residues.

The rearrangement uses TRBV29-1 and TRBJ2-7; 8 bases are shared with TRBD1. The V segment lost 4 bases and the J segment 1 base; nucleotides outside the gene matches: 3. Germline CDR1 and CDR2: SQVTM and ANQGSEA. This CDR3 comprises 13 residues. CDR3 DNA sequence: TGCAGCGTTGGGGGACAGGTATCCTACGAGCAGTACTTC. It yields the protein CSVGGQVSYEQYF.

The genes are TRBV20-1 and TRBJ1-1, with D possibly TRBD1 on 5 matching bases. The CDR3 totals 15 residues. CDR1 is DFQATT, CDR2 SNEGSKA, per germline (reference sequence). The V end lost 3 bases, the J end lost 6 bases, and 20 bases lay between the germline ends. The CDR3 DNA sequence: TGCAGTGCTAGTTCTCGGGACCCTTACAAACCTGAAGCTTTCTTT. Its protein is CSASSRDPYKPEAFF.

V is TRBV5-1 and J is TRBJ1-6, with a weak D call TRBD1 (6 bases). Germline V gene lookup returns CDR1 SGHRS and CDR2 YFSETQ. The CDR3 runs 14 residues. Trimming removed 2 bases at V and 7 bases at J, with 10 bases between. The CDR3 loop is CASSLSTGNSPLHF. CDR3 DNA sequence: TGCGCCAGCAGCTTATCAACAGGGAATTCACCCCTCCACTTT.

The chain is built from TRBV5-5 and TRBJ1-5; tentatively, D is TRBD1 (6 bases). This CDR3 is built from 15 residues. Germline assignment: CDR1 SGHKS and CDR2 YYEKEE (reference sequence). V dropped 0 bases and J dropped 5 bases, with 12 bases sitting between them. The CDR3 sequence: CASSLGHRVDQPQHF. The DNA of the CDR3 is TGTGCCAGCAGCTTGGGACACAGGGTCGATCAGCCCCAGCATTTT.

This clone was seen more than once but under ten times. The CDR3: CASSLGDENSPLHF. The CDR3 DNA sequence: TGCGCCAGCAGCTTGGGGGACGAAAATTCACCCCTCCACTTT. The V call is TRBV5-1, the J call TRBJ1-6; perhaps TRBD1 as D (5 bases). The CDR3 has 14 amino acids. Per the germline V gene, CDR1 is SGHRS and CDR2 is YFSETQ. V lost 0 bases and J lost 7, with 8 bases in between.

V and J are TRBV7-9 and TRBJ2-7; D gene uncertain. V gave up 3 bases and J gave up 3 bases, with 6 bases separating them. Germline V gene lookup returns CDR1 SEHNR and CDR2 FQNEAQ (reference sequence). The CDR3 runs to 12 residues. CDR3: CASSFPYYEQYF. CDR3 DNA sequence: TGTGCCAGCAGCTTCCCGTACTACGAGCAGTACTTC.

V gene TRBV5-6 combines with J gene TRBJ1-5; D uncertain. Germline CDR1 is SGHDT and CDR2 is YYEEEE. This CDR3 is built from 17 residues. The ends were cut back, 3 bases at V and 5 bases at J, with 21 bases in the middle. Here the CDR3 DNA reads TGTGCCAGCAGCTCCTACTACACGGACGGAGACTATCAGCCCCAGCATTTT. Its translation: CASSSYYTDGDYQPQHF.

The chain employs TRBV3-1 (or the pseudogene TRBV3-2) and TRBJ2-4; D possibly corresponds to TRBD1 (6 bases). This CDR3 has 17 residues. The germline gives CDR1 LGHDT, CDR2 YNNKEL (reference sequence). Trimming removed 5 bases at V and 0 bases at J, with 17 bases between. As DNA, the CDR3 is TGTGCCAGCAGCAAACCTACGGGACATCTAGCCAAAAACATTCAGTACTTC. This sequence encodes CASSKPTGHLAKNIQYF.

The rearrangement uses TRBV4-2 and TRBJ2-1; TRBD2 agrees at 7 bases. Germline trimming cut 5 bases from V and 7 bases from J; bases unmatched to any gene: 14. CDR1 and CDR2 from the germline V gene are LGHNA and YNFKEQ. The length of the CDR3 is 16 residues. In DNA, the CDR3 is TGTGCCAGCAGCGAACTAGTCGCGGGAGTTAAGAATGAGCAGTTCTTC. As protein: CASSELVAGVKNEQFF.

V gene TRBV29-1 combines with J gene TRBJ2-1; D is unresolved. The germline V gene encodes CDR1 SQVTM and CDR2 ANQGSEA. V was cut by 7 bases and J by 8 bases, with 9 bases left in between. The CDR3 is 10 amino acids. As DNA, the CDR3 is TGCAGCGCTCCCTTCGATGAGCAGTTCTTC. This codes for CSAPFDEQFF.

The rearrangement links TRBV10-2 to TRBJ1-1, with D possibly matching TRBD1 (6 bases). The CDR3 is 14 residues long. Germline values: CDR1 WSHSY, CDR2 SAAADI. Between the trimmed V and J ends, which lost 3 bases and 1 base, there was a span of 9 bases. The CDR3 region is CASSETGRNTEAFF. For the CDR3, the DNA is TGCGCCAGCAGTGAAACAGGGCGGAACACTGAAGCTTTCTTT.

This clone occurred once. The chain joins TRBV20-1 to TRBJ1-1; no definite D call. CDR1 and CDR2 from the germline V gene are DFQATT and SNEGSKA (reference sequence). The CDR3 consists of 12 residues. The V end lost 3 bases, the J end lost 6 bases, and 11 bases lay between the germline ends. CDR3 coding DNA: TGCAGTGCTAGTGGGATGTTCCCTGAAGCTTTCTTT. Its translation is CSASGMFPEAFF.